This T cell receptor (beta chain) was identified in a study of T-cell reconstitution after alpha-beta-depleted transplantation in children. With 6 bases clipped from V and 8 bases from J, the junction kept 15 bases outside the gene matches. The CDR3 is 15 amino acids. The library targeted TCRbeta and was prepared with unique molecular identifiers. TCRdb redid the calling of the PCR reads with MiXCR, one entry per CDR3 protein. This table has about a million distinct CDR3 sequences, under 30% appearing once. Sequencing used PBMCs, mostly from graft donor cells, obtained 360 days after TCRalphabeta/CD19-depleted stem cell transplant. The chain links TRBV12-3 or TRBV12-4 to TRBJ1-1, with 7 nucleotides matching TRBD1. The sequence derives from a boy under two years old who had a stem cell transplant for SCID, so the T cells may come from the graft donor. This CDR3 reads CASSLPWDWTGEAFF. Written as DNA, the CDR3 is TGTGCCAGCAGCCTCCCCTGGGATTGGACAGGAGAAGCTTTCTTT.